This note documents a single T cell receptor beta chain sequence. This sample was included in a study of OX40 agonist ivuxolimab in advanced cancers. CDR1 and CDR2 (germline): SGHTS, YDEGEE. This CDR3 contains 13 residues. Trimming took off 6 bases at V and 0 bases at J, with 4 bases between the two ends. The method was immunoSEQ multiplex PCR; TCRdb's version includes in-frame clones alone and lacks a portion of them. The data contain approximately 60,000 clones, 83% of them singletons. The sequencing here drew on CD4+ or CD8+ T cells sorted from blood, taken in a trial of the OX40 agonist ivuxolimab. This TCR was recovered from an adult with an advanced solid tumor such as melanoma, head and neck, liver or kidney cancer. The chain employs TRBV5-8 and TRBJ2-6; D gene ambiguous. The CDR3 protein is CASMLSGANVLTF. The CDR3 DNA sequence: TGTGCCAGCATGCTCTCTGGGGCCAACGTCCTGACTTTC.